This T cell receptor (beta chain) was documented in a study of blood T cell repertoires in COVID-19. On the study more broadly: The United States, Italy and Spain provided the acute and convalescent COVID-19 samples.

Authors' processing steps: Reference gene primer amplification gave nucleated cell count estimates. Sequencing used immunoSEQ multiplex PCR; TCRdb keeps in-frame clones, though not all of them. D and trimming come from the DNA, and the V and J calls and clone size come from that table. The sample contains some 130,000 clones, 90% of which appear only once. The CDR3 spans 17 residues. Germline CDR1 is SGHNT and CDR2 is YYREEE (reference sequence). The V segment lost 3 bases and the J segment 1 base; nucleotides outside the gene matches: 11. The specimen sequenced was peripheral blood. This receptor was identified in a man in his 60s with COVID-19, enrolled during active disease. V gene TRBV5-4 combines with J gene TRBJ2-7; 9 bases match TRBD2. The CDR3 sequence is CASSSGSGRGGSYEQYF. CDR3 coding DNA: TGTGCCAGCAGCTCAGGTAGCGGGAGAGGGGGATCCTACGAGCAGTACTTC.